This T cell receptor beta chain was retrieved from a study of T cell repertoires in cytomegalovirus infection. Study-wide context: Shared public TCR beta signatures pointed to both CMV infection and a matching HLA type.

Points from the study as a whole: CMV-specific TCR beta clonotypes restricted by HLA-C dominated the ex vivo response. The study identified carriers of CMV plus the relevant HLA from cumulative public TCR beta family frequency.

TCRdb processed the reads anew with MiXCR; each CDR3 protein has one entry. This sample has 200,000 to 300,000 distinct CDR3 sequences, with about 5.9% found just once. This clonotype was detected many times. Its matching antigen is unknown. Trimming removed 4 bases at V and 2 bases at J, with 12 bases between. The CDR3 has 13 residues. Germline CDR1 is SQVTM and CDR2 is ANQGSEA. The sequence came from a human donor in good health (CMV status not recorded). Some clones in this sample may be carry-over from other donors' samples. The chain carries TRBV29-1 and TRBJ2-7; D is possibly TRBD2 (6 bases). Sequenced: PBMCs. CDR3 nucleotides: TGCAGCGTTGGATTTGCGGGAACCTACGAGCAGTACTTC. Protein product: CSVGFAGTYEQYF.